This TCR beta chain was found in a study of shared clonotypes between healthy human individuals. Comment on this clone: Its specificity is unknown.

Study-wide points: The sharing of 5% to 5.5% of naive CD4 clonotypes was seen across a handful of donors.

Trimming took 0 bases from V and 4 from J, leaving 13 bases between them. Germline V gene sequence: CDR1 SGHTS, CDR2 YDEGEE. The CDR3 runs to 15 residues. Authors' data handling: Owing to the provision of junction-only sequences devoid of quality scores by immunoSEQ, filtering differed. Clones were sequenced by immunoSEQ multiplex PCR, and TCRdb holds only the in-frame ones, with some missing. V and J calls and clone size follow that table, whereas D and trimming were derived from the DNA. The sample includes around 1.9 million clones, about 93% of them seen just once. Naive CD8 cells lacked CD45RO and underwent positive selection for CCR7, leaving out terminally differentiated effector memory CD45RA+ cells. The donor cohort consisted entirely of Caucasian adults residing in Nashville, Tennessee.

The origin of this receptor is a man aged 18 to 35 in good health. Some clones in this sample may be carry-over from other donors' samples. Specimen: naive CD8+ T cells from PBMCs. The V call is TRBV5-8, the J call TRBJ1-1; D is uncertain. This CDR3 is CASSLAGYVATEAFF. CDR3 DNA sequence: TGTGCCAGCAGCTTGGCGGGGTACGTGGCCACTGAAGCTTTCTTT.